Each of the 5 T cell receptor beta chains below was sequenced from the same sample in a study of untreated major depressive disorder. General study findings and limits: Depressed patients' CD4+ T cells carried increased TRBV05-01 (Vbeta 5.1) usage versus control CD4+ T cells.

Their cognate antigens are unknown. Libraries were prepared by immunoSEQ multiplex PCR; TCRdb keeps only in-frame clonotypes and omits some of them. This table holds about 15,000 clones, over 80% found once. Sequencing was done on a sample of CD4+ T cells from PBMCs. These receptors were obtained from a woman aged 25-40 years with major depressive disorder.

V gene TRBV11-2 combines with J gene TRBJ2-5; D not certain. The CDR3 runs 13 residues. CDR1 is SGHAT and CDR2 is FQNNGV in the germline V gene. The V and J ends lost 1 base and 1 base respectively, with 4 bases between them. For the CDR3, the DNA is TGTGCCAGCAGCTTAGGCCGCCAAGAGACCCAGTACTTC. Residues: CASSLGRQETQYF.

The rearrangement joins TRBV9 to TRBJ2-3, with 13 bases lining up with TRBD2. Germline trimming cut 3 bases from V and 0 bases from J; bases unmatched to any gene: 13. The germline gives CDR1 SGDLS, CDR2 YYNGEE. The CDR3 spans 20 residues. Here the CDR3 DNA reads TGTGCCAGCAGCGCCAGACTAGCGGGAGGTACTAAGACTAGCACAGATACGCAGTATTTT. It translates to CASSARLAGGTKTSTDTQYF.

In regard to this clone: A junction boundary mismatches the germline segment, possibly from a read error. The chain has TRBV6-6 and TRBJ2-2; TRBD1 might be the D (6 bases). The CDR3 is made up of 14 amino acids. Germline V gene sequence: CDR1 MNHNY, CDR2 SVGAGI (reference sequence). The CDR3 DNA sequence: TGTGCCAGCAATTACAGGGTTTCCGCCGGGGAGCTGTTTTTT. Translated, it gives CASNYRVSAGELFF.

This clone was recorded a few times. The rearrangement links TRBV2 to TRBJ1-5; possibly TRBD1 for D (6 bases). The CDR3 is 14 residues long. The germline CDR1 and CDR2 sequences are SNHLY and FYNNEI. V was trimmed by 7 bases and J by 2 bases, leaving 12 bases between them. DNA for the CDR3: TGTGCCAGCAAATTGGGGGCAGGCAATCAGCCCCAGCATTTT. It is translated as CASKLGAGNQPQHF.

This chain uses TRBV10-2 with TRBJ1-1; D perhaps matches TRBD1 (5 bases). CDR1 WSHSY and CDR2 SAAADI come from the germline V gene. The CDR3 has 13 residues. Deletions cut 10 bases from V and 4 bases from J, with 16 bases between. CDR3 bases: TGCGCCATCTCCGGGGCGACGGGCACTGAAGCTTTCTTT. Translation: CAISGATGTEAFF.